A few counts support the clone carrying this T cell receptor (beta chain). Its antigen is not identified. TCRdb passed the 5' RACE reads through MiXCR, listing each CDR3 protein once. The top ten clones hold 12% of a sample with 40,000 or so distinct CDR3 sequences, about 8% of them seen once. This sample was taken from a study of early T cells in non-severe SARS-CoV-2 infection. The CDR3 consists of 13 residues. Germline CDR1 MNHEY, CDR2 SMNVEV (reference sequence). The ends were cut back, 0 bases at V and 6 bases at J, with 9 bases in the middle. Study-level points and caveats: Reliance on VDJdb matching favored anti-spike CD8 responses; private and CD4 specificities were missed.

The V call is TRBV27, the J call TRBJ2-7; perhaps TRBD1 as D (6 bases). The TCR sequence derives from an adult who was a healthcare worker with PCR-confirmed SARS-CoV-2 infection or an uninfected control (not recorded which). The source was whole blood, collected at baseline. The CDR3 loop reads CASSLSTGSEQYF. CDR3 nucleotide sequence: TGTGCCAGCAGTTTATCAACAGGGTCCGAGCAGTACTTC.